This paragraph covers one TCR beta chain sequence. With a J-beta primer mix and a sample-barcoded 5' primer, a second PCR ran 7 to 11 cycles. TCRdb independently ran MiXCR on the 5' RACE reads; one entry per CDR3 protein. The sample lists 650,000 to 800,000 distinct CDR3 sequences; around 42% were seen once. These data come from a study of blood T cells in healthy people across ages. CDR1 is SGHNT, CDR2 YENEEA, per germline. V lost 1 base to trimming and J lost 5 bases, with 14 bases between them. CDR3 length: 15 amino acids. The source is a man aged 55 to 70 in good health. V is TRBV11-3 and J is TRBJ2-5, with D perhaps TRBD1 or TRBD2 (5 bases each). The sequenced sample was blood. The CDR3 loop reads CASSLGGTIDETQYF. CDR3 nucleotide sequence: TGTGCCAGCAGCTTAGGAGGGACCATAGACGAGACCCAGTACTTC.